These 15 T cell receptor beta chains were sequenced from one sample in a study of OX40 agonist ivuxolimab in advanced cancers. Here immunoSEQ multiplex PCR was the method, and the copy in TCRdb shows in-frame clones only, minus some. The table has roughly 93,000 clones, approximately 80% seen once. Specimen: CD4+ or CD8+ T cells sorted from blood, collected in a trial of the OX40 agonist ivuxolimab. Source of these receptors: an adult with an advanced solid tumor such as melanoma, head and neck, liver or kidney cancer.

In regard to this clone: The sample carries other DNA sequences with the same CDR3. The chain recombines TRBV9 with TRBJ1-6; D remains ambiguous. V lost 3 bases and J lost 7, with 5 bases in between. Germline loops: CDR1 SGDLS, CDR2 YYNGEE. The CDR3 has 12 amino acids. The CDR3 coding sequence is TGTGCCAGCAGCGCTCTAAATTCACCCCTCCACTTT. It encodes CASSALNSPLHF.

The chain joins TRBV5-1 to TRBJ2-1; TRBD2 agrees at 9 bases. CDR3 length equals 14 residues. The germline CDR1 and CDR2 sequences are SGHRS and YFSETQ. V shed 5 bases, J shed 9 bases, and the junction held 9 bases outside the gene matches. The CDR3 reads CASRAGTSITEQFF. CDR3 in DNA: TGCGCCAGCAGGGCCGGGACTAGCATTACTGAGCAGTTCTTC. Together with reference TRBV5-1 and TRBJ2-1, the CDR3 gives the full variable domain: KAGVTQTPRYLIKTRGQQVTLSCSPISGHRSVSWYQQTPGQGLQFLFEYFSETQRNKGNFPGRFSGRQFSNSRSEMNVSTLELGDSALYLCASRAGTSITEQFFGPGTRLTVL.

This sequence joins TRBV4-1 and TRBJ2-3; 12 bases agree with TRBD2. The germline V gene has CDR1 MGHRA and CDR2 YSYEKL. CDR3 length: 17 amino acids. The trim removed 0 bases at V and 8 bases at J, leaving 9 bases unmatched. The CDR3 spells CASSQEYLAGGQGTQYF. The DNA of the CDR3 is TGCGCCAGCAGCCAAGAGTACCTAGCGGGGGGGCAAGGTACGCAGTATTTT.

The chain joins TRBV2 to TRBJ1-5; the match to TRBD1 covers 10 bases. With V trimmed by 6 bases and J by 7 bases, 6 bases remained unmatched. Germline loops: CDR1 SNHLY, CDR2 FYNNEI. The CDR3 is made up of 14 amino acids. This CDR3 is CASRLTGGGQPQHF. In DNA form, the CDR3 reads TGTGCCAGCAGACTGACAGGGGGCGGGCAGCCCCAGCATTTT.

The rearrangement links TRBV4-3 to TRBJ1-4, with D perhaps TRBD1 (6 bases). This CDR3 has 15 residues. V was shortened by 3 bases and J by 7 bases, with 15 bases between the two germline ends. CDR1 and CDR2 (germline): LGHNA, YSLEER. The CDR3 nucleotides are TGCGCCAGCAGCCAGATCGGGGGCAGGATTGAAAAACTGTTTTTT. Protein sequence: CASSQIGGRIEKLFF.

CDR3 protein: CASSSRPRTPANTGELFF. As DNA, the CDR3 is TGTGCCAGCAGCTCCCGGCCCCGGACACCCGCGAACACCGGGGAGCTGTTTTTT. The chain uses TRBV11-2 and TRBJ2-2; D may be TRBD1 (5 bases). V dropped 4 bases and J dropped 0 bases, with 18 bases sitting between them. The CDR3 consists of 18 residues. Germline V CDR1 and CDR2: SGHAT, FQNNGV. The variable domain in full, completed from reference TRBV11-2 and TRBJ2-2, reads EAGVAQSPRYKIIEKRQSVAFWCNPISGHATLYWYQQILGQGPKLLIQFQNNGVVDDSQLPKDRFSAERLKGVDSTLKIQPAKLEDSAVYLCASSSRPRTPANTGELFFGEGSRLTVL.

The V call is TRBV4-1, the J call TRBJ1-2; perhaps TRBD1 as D (6 bases). The germline V gene encodes CDR1 MGHRA and CDR2 YSYEKL. The CDR3 extends over 15 amino acids. Trimming shortened V by 0 bases and J by 7 bases, and 15 bases separated the two germline ends. The DNA for the CDR3 is TGCGCCAGCAGCCAAGAGGCAGGGGTGCTTGGTGGCTACACCTTC. It translates to CASSQEAGVLGGYTF.

The chain couples TRBV2 to TRBJ2-2; D not resolved. V lost 11 bases and J lost 2, with 6 bases in between. The CDR3 loop spans 11 amino acids. Germline V lookup: CDR1 SNHLY, CDR2 FYNNEI. CDR3 protein: CAPPNTGELFF. The CDR3 DNA sequence: TGTGCCCCTCCCAACACCGGGGAGCTGTTTTTT.

J is TRBJ2-7 and V is TRBV7-2; the D gene is possibly TRBD1 (6 bases). The CDR3 spans 15 residues. Germline CDR1 SGHTA, CDR2 FQGNSA. Trimming took 5 bases from V and 0 from J, leaving 14 bases between them. Here the CDR3 reads CASSPGQSPSYEQYF. CDR3 bases: TGTGCCAGCAGCCCAGGACAGTCTCCCTCCTACGAGCAGTACTTC.

J is TRBJ1-2 and V is TRBV5-2; the D call in the table, TRBD1, was not verified against the DNA. TRBV5-2 is noted as a pseudogene. The CDR3 covers 16 residues. The CDR3 DNA reads TGCGCCAGCAGCCAAGATCTGGGCCCCGGAAGCTATGGCTACACCTTC. It yields the protein CASSQDLGPGSYGYTF.

The V call is TRBV18, the J call TRBJ1-1, with 7 bases identical to TRBD1. CDR3 length equals 14 residues. Germline V gene lookup returns CDR1 KGHSH and CDR2 LQKENI. V lost 5 bases and J lost 5; bases outside the gene matches: 8. The CDR3 region is CASSVQGESTEAFF. The CDR3 nucleotides read TGTGCCAGCTCAGTGCAGGGGGAGAGTACTGAAGCTTTCTTT.

CDR3 coding DNA: TGCGCCAGCAGTGGACTAGCGGGGGACGCCTCCTACGAGCAGTACTTC. Encoded protein: CASSGLAGDASYEQYF. The gene calls are TRBV5-1 and TRBJ2-7; TRBD2 matches at 13 bases. The germline CDR1 and CDR2 sequences are SGHRS and YFSETQ. V shed 5 bases and J 0 bases; nucleotides not matched to a gene: 5. The CDR3 sequence is 16 residues long.

This clone was recorded once. The chain joins TRBV27 to TRBJ2-1; perhaps TRBD2 as D (7 bases). The CDR3 is 16 amino acids. Trimming took off 6 bases at V and 1 base at J, with 16 bases between the two ends. CDR1 MNHEY and CDR2 SMNVEV come from the germline V gene (reference sequence). The CDR3 DNA reads as TGTGCCAGCAGCCTTCCTGCGGGGGCATCCTACAATGAGCAGTTCTTC. As protein: CASSLPAGASYNEQFF.

This chain connects TRBV7-3 to TRBJ2-7; TRBD2 is a possible D gene (5 bases). With 2 bases removed from V and 7 bases from J, the gap between germline ends came to 12 bases. CDR1 SGHTA and CDR2 FQGTGA come from the germline V gene. The CDR3 loop spans 13 amino acids. The CDR3 reads CASSLYGRGEQYF. The CDR3 region has the DNA TGTGCCAGCAGCTTATACGGACGAGGGGAGCAGTACTTC. Using reference TRBV7-3 and TRBJ2-7 for the parts outside the CDR3, the full variable domain is GAGVSQTPSNKVTEKGKYVELRCDPISGHTALYWYRQSLGQGPEFLIYFQGTGAADDSGLPNDRFFAVRPEGSVSTLKIQRTERGDSAVYLCASSLYGRGEQYFGPGTRLTVT.

The chain recombines TRBV7-3 with TRBJ1-1; tentative D call: TRBD1 (6 bases). CDR1 SGHTA and CDR2 FQGTGA come from the germline V gene. CDR3 length equals 15 residues. The V end lost 2 bases, the J end lost 2 bases, and 12 bases lay between the germline ends. CDR3 in amino acids: CASSLEGGPNTEAFF. The CDR3 DNA reads TGTGCCAGCAGCTTAGAAGGGGGGCCTAACACTGAAGCTTTCTTT.